The source of this TCR beta chain is a study of response to subunit inactivated influenza vaccine. Study results and caveats: Researchers suggested that each seasonal influenza vaccination recruits few new T cells.

TCRdb ran MiXCR on the RT-PCR reads and lists one entry per CDR3 protein. The sample records about 530,000 distinct CDR3 sequences, 12% being singletons. Note on this clonotype: No antigen is known for it.

This TCR was sampled from a man aged 45 to 65 who received an inactivated influenza vaccine. Sequencing used PBMCs from blood, obtained on the day of vaccination.

The CDR3 reads CATSATGGSTDTQYF. Here the CDR3 DNA reads TGTGCCACCAGTGCCACGGGGGGTAGCACAGATACGCAGTATTTT. The chain links TRBV24-1 to TRBJ2-3, with 7 bases matching TRBD2. The germline V gene encodes CDR1 KGHDR and CDR2 SFDVKD. Losses at the gene ends were 5 bases for V and 0 bases for J; bases not matched to a gene: 4. CDR3 size: 15 residues.